The source of this T cell receptor (beta chain) is a study of blood T cell repertoires in COVID-19. This clone came up a few times. The data were produced by immunoSEQ multiplex PCR, yet TCRdb's version contains in-frame clones alone and is incomplete. The sample records around 99,000 clones, around 80% being singletons. This TCR was sampled from a man aged 50 to 60 who had recovered from COVID-19. The sample was peripheral blood.

The CDR3 coding sequence is TGCGCCAGCAGCTTGTTACCGGGACAGGGGGCATCAGATACGCAGTATTTT. Its translation: CASSLLPGQGASDTQYF. The V gene is TRBV5-1, the J gene TRBJ2-3; 12 bases are a match to TRBD1. Per the germline V gene, CDR1 is SGHRS and CDR2 is YFSETQ. This CDR3 is 17 amino acids long. The V segment lost 1 base and the J segment 4 bases; nucleotides outside the gene matches: 7.